This T cell receptor (beta chain) was obtained from a study of shared clonotypes between healthy human individuals. Clones were sequenced by immunoSEQ multiplex PCR, and TCRdb holds only the in-frame ones, with some missing. The data show about 2.5 million clones, with 85% to 95% seen just once and 0.37% held by the top ten. General study findings and limits: Sequencing depth was predicted to influence how clonotypes are shared among donors.

This CDR3 region has 13 residues. Germline CDR1 SGHDT, CDR2 YYEEEE. V lost 6 bases and J lost 4; bases outside the gene matches: 4. All participating donors were Caucasian adults from Nashville, Tennessee. For this clone: What it binds is unknown.

This receptor was identified in a young man in good health. Some clones in this sample may be carry-over from other donors' samples. Sequenced input: naive CD4+ T cells from PBMCs. Subset specified: CD45RA+ positively selected. This chain links TRBV5-6 with TRBJ2-7; 10 bases fit TRBD1. CDR3 sequence (DNA): TGTGCCAGCACCCGGGGACAGGGGTACGAGCAGTACTTC. Translation: CASTRGQGYEQYF.